This T cell receptor beta chain was found in a study of blood T cell repertoires in COVID-19. The V segment lost 3 bases and the J segment 4 bases; nucleotides outside the gene matches: 9. CDR1 and CDR2 from the germline V gene are SGHRS and YFSETQ. This CDR3 contains 15 residues. TCRdb's table, derived via immunoSEQ multiplex PCR, lists solely in-frame clones and lacks some. This sample carries fewer than 350,000 clones, 70% to 90% of them seen once, and the ten largest clones take 7.2%. The rearrangement links TRBV5-1 to TRBJ2-7; TRBD1 aligns across 8 bases. The receptor was isolated from a human donor in a cohort sampled during active COVID-19. Input material: peripheral blood. The CDR3 DNA follows: TGCGCCAGCAGCTATGGGACAGGCTGGGGGTACGAGCAGTACTTC. It codes for CASSYGTGWGYEQYF. The full variable domain, rest sourced from reference TRBV5-1 and TRBJ2-7, is KAGVTQTPRYLIKTRGQQVTLSCSPISGHRSVSWYQQTPGQGLQFLFEYFSETQRNKGNFPGRFSGRQFSNSRSEMNVSTLELGDSALYLCASSYGTGWGYEQYFGPGTRLTVT.